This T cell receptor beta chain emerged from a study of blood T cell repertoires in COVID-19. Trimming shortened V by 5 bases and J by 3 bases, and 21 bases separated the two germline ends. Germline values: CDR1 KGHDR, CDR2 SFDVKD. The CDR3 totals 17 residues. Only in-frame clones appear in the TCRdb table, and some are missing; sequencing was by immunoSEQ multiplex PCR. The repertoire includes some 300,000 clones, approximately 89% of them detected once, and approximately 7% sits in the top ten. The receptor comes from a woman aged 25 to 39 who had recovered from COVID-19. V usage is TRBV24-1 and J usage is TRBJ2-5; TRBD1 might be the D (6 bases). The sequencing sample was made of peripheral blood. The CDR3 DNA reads TGTGCCACCAGTGGCAGAACAGGGACACTGACAAAAGAGACCCAGTACTTC. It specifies CATSGRTGTLTKETQYF.